Here is one T cell receptor beta chain with its context. Antigen: not known. This sample stems from a study of cytomegalovirus exposure and HLA in healthy donors. Study-wide points: Further analysis, carried out later, found HLA-associated TCR beta chains more clonally expanded than equally common other chains. Sequencing probably produced one cluster of sequence variants that were highly shared. Diagnosis of cytomegalovirus status made by the classifier reportedly showed high specificity and sensitivity. A later analysis linked a missense variant in DCLRE1C to the trimming of TCR beta V and J genes.

In the PCR, 60 Vbeta and 13 Jbeta primers were used. Sequencing was performed with immunoSEQ multiplex PCR; in TCRdb, only in-frame clones are kept and a portion is missing. The sample has roughly 160,000 clones, 75% to 90% seen once. Germline CDR1 reads SGHDT; CDR2 reads YYEEEE. Trimming took off 0 bases at V and 5 bases at J, with 15 bases between the two ends. The CDR3 has 16 amino acids. V usage is TRBV5-6 and J usage is TRBJ2-1, with D perhaps matching TRBD2 (6 bases). Sequencing used PBMCs. The sequence derives from a male donor in good health and CMV-seronegative. CDR3 amino acids: CASSLDYWAGNNEQFF. CDR3 sequence (DNA): TGTGCCAGCAGCTTGGATTACTGGGCGGGAAACAATGAGCAGTTCTTC.